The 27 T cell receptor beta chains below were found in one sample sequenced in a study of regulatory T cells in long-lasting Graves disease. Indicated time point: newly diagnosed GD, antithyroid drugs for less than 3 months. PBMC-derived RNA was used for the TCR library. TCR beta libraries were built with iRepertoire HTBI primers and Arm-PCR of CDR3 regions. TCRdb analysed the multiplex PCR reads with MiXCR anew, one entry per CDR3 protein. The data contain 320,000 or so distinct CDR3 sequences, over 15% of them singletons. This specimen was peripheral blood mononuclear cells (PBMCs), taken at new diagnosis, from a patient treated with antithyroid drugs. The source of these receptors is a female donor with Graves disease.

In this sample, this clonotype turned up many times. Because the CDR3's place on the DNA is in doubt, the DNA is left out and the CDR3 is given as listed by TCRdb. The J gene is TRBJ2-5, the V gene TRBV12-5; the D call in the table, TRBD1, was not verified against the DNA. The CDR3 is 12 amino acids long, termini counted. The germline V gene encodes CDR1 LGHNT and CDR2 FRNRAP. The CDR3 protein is CASGFGQGTPYF.

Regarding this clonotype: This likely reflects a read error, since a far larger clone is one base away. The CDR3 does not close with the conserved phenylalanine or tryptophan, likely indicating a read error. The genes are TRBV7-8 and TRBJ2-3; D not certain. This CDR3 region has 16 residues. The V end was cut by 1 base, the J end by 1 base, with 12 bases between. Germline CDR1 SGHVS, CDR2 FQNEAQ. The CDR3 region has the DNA TGTGCCAGCAGCTTAGGATCTAGGCTCCGCACAGATACGCAGTATTAT. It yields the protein CASSLGSRLRTDTQYY.

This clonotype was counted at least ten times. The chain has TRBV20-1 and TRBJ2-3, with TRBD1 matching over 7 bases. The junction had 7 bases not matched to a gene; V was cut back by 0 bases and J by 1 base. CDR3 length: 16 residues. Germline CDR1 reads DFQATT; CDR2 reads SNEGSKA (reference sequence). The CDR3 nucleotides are TGCAGTGCTAGAGATCCCCCCGGGACAGGCACAGATACGCAGTATTTT. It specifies CSARDPPGTGTDTQYF.

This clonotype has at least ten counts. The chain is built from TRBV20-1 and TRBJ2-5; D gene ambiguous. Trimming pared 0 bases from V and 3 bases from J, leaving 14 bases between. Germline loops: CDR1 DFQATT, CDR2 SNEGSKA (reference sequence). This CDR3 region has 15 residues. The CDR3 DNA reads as TGCAGTGCTAGAGATGTAGACGGAGAGAAAGAGACCCAGTACTTC. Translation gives CSARDVDGEKETQYF.

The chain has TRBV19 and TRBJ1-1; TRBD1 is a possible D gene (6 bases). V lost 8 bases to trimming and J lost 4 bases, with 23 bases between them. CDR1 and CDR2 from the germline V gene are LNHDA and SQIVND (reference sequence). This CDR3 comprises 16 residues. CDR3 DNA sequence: TGTGCCAGTCACCCCGATGCGGGGGCAAGGTCCACTGAAGCTTTCTTT. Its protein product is CASHPDAGARSTEAFF.

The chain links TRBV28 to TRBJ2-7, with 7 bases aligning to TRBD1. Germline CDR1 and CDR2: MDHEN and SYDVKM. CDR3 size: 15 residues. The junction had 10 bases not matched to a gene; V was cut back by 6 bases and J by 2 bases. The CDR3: CASRVGGSPTYEQYF. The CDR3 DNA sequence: TGTGCCAGCAGAGTAGGGGGCTCCCCCACCTACGAGCAGTACTTC.

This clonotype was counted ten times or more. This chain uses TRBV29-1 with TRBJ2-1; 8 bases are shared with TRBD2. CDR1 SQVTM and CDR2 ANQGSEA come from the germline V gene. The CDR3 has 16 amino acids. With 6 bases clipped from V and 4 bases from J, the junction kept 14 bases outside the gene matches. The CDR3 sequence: CSVGGVAGYSYNEQFF. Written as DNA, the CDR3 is TGCAGCGTCGGTGGGGTAGCGGGATACTCTTACAATGAGCAGTTCTTC.

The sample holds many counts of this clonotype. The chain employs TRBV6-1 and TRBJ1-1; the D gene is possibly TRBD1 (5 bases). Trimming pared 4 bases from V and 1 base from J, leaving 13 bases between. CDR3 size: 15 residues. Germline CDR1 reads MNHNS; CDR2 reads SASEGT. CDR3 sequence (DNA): TGTGCCAGCAGTGTCTGGGGGAAGAGGAACACTGAAGCTTTCTTT. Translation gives CASSVWGKRNTEAFF.

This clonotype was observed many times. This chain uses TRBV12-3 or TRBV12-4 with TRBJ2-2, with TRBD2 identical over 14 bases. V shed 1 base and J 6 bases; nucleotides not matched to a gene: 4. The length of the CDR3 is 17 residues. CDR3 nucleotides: TGTGCCAGCAGTTTAGGGACTAGCGGGAGGCTCCCCGGGGAGCTGTTTTTT. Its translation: CASSLGTSGRLPGELFF.

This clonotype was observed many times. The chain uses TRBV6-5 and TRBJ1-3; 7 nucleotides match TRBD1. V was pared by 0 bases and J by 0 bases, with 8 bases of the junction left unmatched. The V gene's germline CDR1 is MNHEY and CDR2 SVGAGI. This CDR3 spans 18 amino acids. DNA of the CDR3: TGTGCCAGCAGTTACTCGCGTAGGGGGCCGCTCTCTGGAAACACCATATATTTT. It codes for CASSYSRRGPLSGNTIYF.

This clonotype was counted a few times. DNA of the CDR3: TGTGCCAGCAGTGAATTGGGAGCCTACGAGCAGTACTTC. It is translated as CASSELGAYEQYF. V is TRBV6-2 or TRBV6-3 and J is TRBJ2-7; D possibly corresponds to TRBD2 (5 bases). From germline, CDR1 is MNHEY and CDR2 SVGEGT. CDR3 length equals 13 residues. Deletions cut 5 bases from V and 2 bases from J, with 10 bases between.

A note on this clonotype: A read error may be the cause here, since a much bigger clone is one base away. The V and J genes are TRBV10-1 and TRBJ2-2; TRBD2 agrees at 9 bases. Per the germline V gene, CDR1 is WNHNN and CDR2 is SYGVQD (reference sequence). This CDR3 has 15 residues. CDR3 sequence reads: CAISEVAGAAGELFF. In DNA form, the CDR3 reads TGCGCCATCAGTGAGGTAGCGGGAGCGGCCGGGGAGCTGTTTTTT.

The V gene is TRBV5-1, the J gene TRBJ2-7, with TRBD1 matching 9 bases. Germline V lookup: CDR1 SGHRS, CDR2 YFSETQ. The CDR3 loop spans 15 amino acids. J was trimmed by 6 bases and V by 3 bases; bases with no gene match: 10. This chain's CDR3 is CASSSPGQGGLEQYF. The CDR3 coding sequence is TGCGCCAGCAGCTCGCCGGGACAGGGTGGACTCGAGCAGTACTTC.

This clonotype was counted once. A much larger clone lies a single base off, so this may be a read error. This chain's CDR3 is CASSDNRVLPGEQFF. CDR3 bases: TGTGCCAGCAGTGATAACCGGGTCCTACCGGGTGAGCAGTTCTTC. The genes are TRBV27 and TRBJ2-1; D unclear. Per germline, CDR1 MNHEY and CDR2 SMNVEV (reference sequence). CDR3 length equals 15 residues. The V and J ends lost 5 bases and 9 bases respectively, with 20 bases between them.

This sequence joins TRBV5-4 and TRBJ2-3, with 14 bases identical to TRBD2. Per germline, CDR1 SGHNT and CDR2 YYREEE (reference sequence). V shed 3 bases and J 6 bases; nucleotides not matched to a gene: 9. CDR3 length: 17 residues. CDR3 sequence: CASSSEGLAGARDTQYF. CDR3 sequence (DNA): TGTGCCAGCAGCTCCGAGGGACTAGCGGGAGCGCGCGATACGCAGTATTTT.

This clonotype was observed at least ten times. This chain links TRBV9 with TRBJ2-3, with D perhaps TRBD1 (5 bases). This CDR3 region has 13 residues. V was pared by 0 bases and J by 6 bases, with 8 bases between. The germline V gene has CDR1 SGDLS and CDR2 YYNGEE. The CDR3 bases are TGTGCCAGCAGCGTAGAAGGGGCGGATACGCAGTATTTT. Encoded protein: CASSVEGADTQYF.

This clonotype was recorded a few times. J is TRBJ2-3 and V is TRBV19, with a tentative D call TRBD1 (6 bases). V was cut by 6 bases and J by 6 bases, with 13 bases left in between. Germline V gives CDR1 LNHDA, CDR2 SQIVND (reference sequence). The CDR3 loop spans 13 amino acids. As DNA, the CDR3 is TGTGCCAGTAGCACAGGGAGCCGGGATACGCAGTATTTT. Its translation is CASSTGSRDTQYF.

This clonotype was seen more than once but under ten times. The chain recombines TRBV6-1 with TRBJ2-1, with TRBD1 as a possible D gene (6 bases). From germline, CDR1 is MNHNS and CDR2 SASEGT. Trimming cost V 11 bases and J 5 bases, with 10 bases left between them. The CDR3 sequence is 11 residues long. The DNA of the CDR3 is TGTGCCGGGGGCTCTAACAATGAGCAGTTCTTC. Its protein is CAGGSNNEQFF.

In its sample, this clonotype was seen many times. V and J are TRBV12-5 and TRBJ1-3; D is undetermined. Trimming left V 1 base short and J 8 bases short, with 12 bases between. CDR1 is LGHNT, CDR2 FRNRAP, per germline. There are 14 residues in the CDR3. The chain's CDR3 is CASGLDPLVDTIYF. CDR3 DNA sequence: TGTGCTAGTGGTTTGGACCCCTTGGTCGACACCATATATTTT. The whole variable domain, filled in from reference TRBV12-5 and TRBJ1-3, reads DARVTQTPRHKVTEMGQEVTMRCQPILGHNTVFWYRQTMMQGLELLAYFRNRAPLDDSGMPKDRFSAEMPDATLATLKIQPSEPRDSAVYFCASGLDPLVDTIYFGEGSWLTVV.

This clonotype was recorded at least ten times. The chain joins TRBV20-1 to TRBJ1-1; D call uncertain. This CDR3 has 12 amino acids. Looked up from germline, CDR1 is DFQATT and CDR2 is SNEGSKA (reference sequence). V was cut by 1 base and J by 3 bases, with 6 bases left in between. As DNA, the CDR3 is TGCAGTGCTAGAGTAAAGGACACTGAAGCTTTCTTT. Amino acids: CSARVKDTEAFF.

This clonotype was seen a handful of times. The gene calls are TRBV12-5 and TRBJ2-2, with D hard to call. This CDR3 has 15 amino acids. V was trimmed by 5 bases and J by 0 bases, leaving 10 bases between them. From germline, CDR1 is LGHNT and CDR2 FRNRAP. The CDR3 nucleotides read TGTGCTAGTGGTCCTCGGCTAGCGAACACCGGGGAGCTGTTTTTT. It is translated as CASGPRLANTGELFF.

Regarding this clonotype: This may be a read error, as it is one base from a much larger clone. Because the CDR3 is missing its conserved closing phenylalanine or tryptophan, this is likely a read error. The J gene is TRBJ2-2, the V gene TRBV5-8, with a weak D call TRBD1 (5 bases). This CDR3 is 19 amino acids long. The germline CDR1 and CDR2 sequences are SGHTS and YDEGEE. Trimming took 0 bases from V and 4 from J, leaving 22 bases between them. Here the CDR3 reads CASSLDPFHRRQITGELFS. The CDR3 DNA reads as TGTGCCAGCAGCTTGGACCCCTTCCACCGTCGACAGATCACCGGGGAGCTGTTTTCT.

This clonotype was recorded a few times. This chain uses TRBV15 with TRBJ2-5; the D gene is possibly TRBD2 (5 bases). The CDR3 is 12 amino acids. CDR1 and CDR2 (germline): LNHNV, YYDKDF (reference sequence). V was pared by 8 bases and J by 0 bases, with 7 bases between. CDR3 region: CATSDYQETQYF. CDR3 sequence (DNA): TGTGCCACCTCGGACTACCAAGAGACCCAGTACTTC.

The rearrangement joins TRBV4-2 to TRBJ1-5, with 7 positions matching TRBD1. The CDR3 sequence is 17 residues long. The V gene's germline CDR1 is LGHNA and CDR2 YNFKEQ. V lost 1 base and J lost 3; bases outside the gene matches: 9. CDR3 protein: CASSQGTDRDVNQPQHF. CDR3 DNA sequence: TGTGCCAGCAGCCAAGGGACCGACAGGGACGTCAATCAGCCCCAGCATTTT.

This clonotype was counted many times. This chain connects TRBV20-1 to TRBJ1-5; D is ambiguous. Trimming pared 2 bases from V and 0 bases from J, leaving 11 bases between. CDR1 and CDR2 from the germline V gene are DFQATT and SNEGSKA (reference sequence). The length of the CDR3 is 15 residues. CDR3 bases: TGCAGTGCTAGACAGGATTTTTATAGCAATCAGCCCCAGCATTTT. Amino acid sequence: CSARQDFYSNQPQHF.

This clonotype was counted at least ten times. As DNA, the CDR3 is TGTGCCAGCAGCTTTCGCAGCGAGAACAATGAGCAGTTCTTC. Its protein is CASSFRSENNEQFF. The rearrangement joins TRBV7-9 to TRBJ2-1; D gene unclear. The germline V and J ends were trimmed by 3 bases and 5 bases, with 11 bases remaining between them. Per germline, CDR1 SEHNR and CDR2 FQNEAQ (reference sequence). The CDR3 consists of 14 residues.

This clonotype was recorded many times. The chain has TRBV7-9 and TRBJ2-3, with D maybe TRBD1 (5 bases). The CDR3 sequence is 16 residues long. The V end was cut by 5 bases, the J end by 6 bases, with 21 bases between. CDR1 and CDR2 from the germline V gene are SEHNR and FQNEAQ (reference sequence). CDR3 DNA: TGTGCCAGCAGCCTAAATGAAAACAGGAAACGGGATACGCAGTATTTT. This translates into CASSLNENRKRDTQYF.